These T cell receptor beta chains were read from a single sample in a study of cytomegalovirus exposure and HLA in healthy donors. Assay: immunoSEQ multiplex PCR; the TCRdb copy retains only in-frame clones and omits some. The listing contains around 150,000 clones. Source material: PBMCs. The receptors shown here come from a man aged 30 to 39 in good health and CMV-seronegative. CDR3s leave out the opening cysteine and the closing phenylalanine or tryptophan.

V,J,CDR3
TRBV9,TRBJ2-2,ASSPSAGEGGELF
TRBV6-1,TRBJ2-7,ASSEGTFSSYEQY
TRBV7-2,TRBJ2-7,ASSRAGTGDYEQY
TRBV11-2,TRBJ2-4,ASSGTTLAKNIQY
TRBV19,TRBJ1-5,ASSTDRAGNQPQH
TRBV10-3,TRBJ1-3,ANRQNSGNTIY
TRBV9,TRBJ2-1,ASSVWGQSGNEQF
TRBV10-3,TRBJ1-1,AIQGAGTEAF
TRBV6-4,TRBJ2-1,ASSDELAVLYNEQF
TRBV29-1,TRBJ2-2,SAGRGTGELF
TRBV6-1,TRBJ1-2,ASSRGGGYT
TRBV6-5,.,ASSYSVGTSYYEQY
TRBV11-2,TRBJ1-1,ASSLVQGASEAF
TRBV2,TRBJ2-7,ASMGAIEQY
TRBV7-8,TRBJ2-7,ASSIRDIPYEQY
TRBV4-3,TRBJ2-7,ASSDRGSYEQY